This TCR beta chain was sequenced during a study of cytomegalovirus exposure and HLA in healthy donors. PCR employed 60 Vbeta and 13 Jbeta primers. The protocol was immunoSEQ multiplex PCR, while the TCRdb copy is restricted to in-frame clones and leaves out a portion. This sample yields some 160,000 clones, of which around 80% are seen a single time; around 1.4% belongs to the top ten. A word on this clone: What it binds is unknown.

The V and J ends lost 5 bases and 3 bases respectively, with 13 bases between them. Germline assignment: CDR1 SGHTA and CDR2 FQGTGA. This CDR3 spans 14 amino acids. The study, taken as a whole, reports: Cytomegalovirus association was assigned to approximately 160 TCR beta chains. In all likelihood, a cluster of highly shared sequence variants was a sequencing artifact.

The rearrangement links TRBV7-3 to TRBJ2-5, with D perhaps TRBD1 (5 bases). The TCR was taken from a male donor in good health and CMV-seronegative. What was sequenced was PBMCs. The DNA of the CDR3 is TGTGCCAGCAGCCAGGGATCGGCTGAAGAGACCCAGTACTTC. This encodes CASSQGSAEETQYF.